These 18 T cell receptor beta chains originate from one sample sequenced in a study of T cells in women clearing cervical HPV infection. TCRdb keeps only in-frame clones here, not all; method: immunoSEQ multiplex PCR. Here the sample table reports more than 20,000 clones. The specimen was blood buffy coat. The receptor source for this set is a woman between 18 and 70 years old with a cervical HPV16 infection that either progressed to CIN3+ or cleared (not recorded which).

Details on this clone: The read stops 3 residues short of the end of the CDR3; the missing end is completed from the germline J gene. The chain couples TRBV19 to TRBJ1-1; 7 nucleotides agree with TRBD1. The CDR3 spans 13 residues. Germline-derived CDR1 and CDR2 are LNHDA and SQIVND (reference sequence). The chain's CDR3 is CASSFRDSFLAFF. CDR3 DNA (partial): TGTGCCAGTAGTTTCCGGGACAGTTTCTTG. The entire variable domain, with the rest obtained from reference TRBV19 and TRBJ1-1, is as follows: DGGITQSPKYLFRKEGQNVTLSCEQNLNHDAMYWYRQDPGQGLRLIYYSQIVNDFQKGDIAEGYSVSREKKESFPLTVTSAQKNPTAFYLCASSFRDSFLAFFGQGTRLTVV.

Concerning this clone: The read gets to within 3 residues of the CDR3 end, and the germline J gene fills in the rest. This rearrangement joins TRBV11-2 to TRBJ1-6; D gene unclear. The CDR3 length is 14 residues. CDR1 is SGHAT and CDR2 is FQNNGV in the germline V gene. V was pared by 10 bases and J by 10 bases, with 20 bases between. The covered CDR3 bases are TGTGCCACCGCGGGTTTCCAGGAATACTCACCC. Translating gives CATAGFQEYSP. The CDR3 as a whole reads CATAGFQEYSPLHF.

Note on this clone: The read ends 3 residues early relative to the CDR3; the germline J gene fills the gap. This specimen includes other DNA sequences encoding the same CDR3. The J gene is TRBJ2-7, the V gene TRBV5-1, with TRBD1 matching 7 bases. Trimming took 4 bases from V and 5 from J; bases not matched to a gene: 12. The CDR3 is made up of 15 amino acids. The germline V gene encodes CDR1 SGHRS and CDR2 YFSETQ. The CDR3 bases that were read are TGCGCCAGCAGCGGACGGACAGGTAGCTCGGACGAG. It codes for CASSGRTGSSDE. The entire CDR3 reads CASSGRTGSSDEQYF.

In the case of this clone: The missing CDR3 end, 3 residues past where the read stops, is filled in from the germline J gene. The chain has TRBV19 and TRBJ1-1; maybe TRBD1 (6 bases). CDR1 and CDR2 (germline): LNHDA, SQIVND (reference sequence). V was trimmed by 5 bases and J by 4 bases, leaving 14 bases between them. There are 14 residues in the CDR3. The CDR3 sequence is CASSSRRGVTEAFF. The DNA read from the CDR3 is TGTGCCAGTAGTTCCCGCAGGGGAGTCACTGAA.

Of note for this clone: The read stops 3 residues short of the end of the CDR3; the missing end is completed from the germline J gene. This chain connects TRBV20-1 to TRBJ2-5; tentative D call: TRBD1 (5 bases). The germline CDR1 and CDR2 sequences are DFQATT and SNEGSKA (reference sequence). V lost 3 bases and J lost 5, with 13 bases in between. This CDR3 comprises 13 residues. The CDR3 sequence is CSASLGPPETQYF. Partial CDR3 DNA: TGCAGTGCTAGCCTGGGGCCCCCGGAGACC.

Concerning this clone itself: With the read ending 3 residues before the CDR3 end, the germline J gene is used to fill in that end. The genes are TRBV20-1 and TRBJ2-3; tentative D call: TRBD1 (6 bases). The CDR3 has 15 amino acids. Per germline, CDR1 DFQATT and CDR2 SNEGSKA (reference sequence). CDR3 residues: CSATNRARSNQPQYF. Partial CDR3 DNA: TGCAGTGCTACCAACAGGGCGAGGAGCAATCAGCCG.

With regard to this clone: The read falls 3 residues short of the CDR3 end, and the missing part is taken from the germline J gene. The rearrangement uses TRBV20-1 and TRBJ1-5, with a possible D match to TRBD1 (5 bases). This CDR3 contains 14 residues. V shed 5 bases and J shed 3 bases, with 14 bases lying between them. The germline V gene has CDR1 DFQATT and CDR2 SNEGSKA (reference sequence). CDR3 DNA, as far as it was read: TGCAGTGCTCCAGATGACAGACACAATCAGCCC. Translated, it gives CSAPDDRHNQP. The whole CDR3 sequence is CSAPDDRHNQPQHF.

Concerning this clone itself: The read halts 3 residues ahead of the CDR3 end, with the missing end drawn from the germline J gene. The chain joins TRBV30 to TRBJ2-3; D is uncertain. V dropped 3 bases and J dropped 2 bases, with 3 bases sitting between them. The germline gives CDR1 GTSNPN, CDR2 SVGIG (reference sequence). The CDR3 consists of 11 residues. CDR3 protein: CAWRYTDTQYF. The part of the CDR3 DNA that was read is TGTGCCTGGAGATACACAGATACG. Full variable domain (rest looked up from reference TRBV30 and TRBJ2-3): SQTIHQWPATLVQPVGSPLSLECTVEGTSNPNLYWYRQAAGRGLQLLFYSVGIGQISSEVPQNLSASRPQDRQFILSSKKLLLSDSGFYLCAWRYTDTQYFGPGTRLTVL.

Of note for this clone: The sequence runs out 3 residues before the end of the CDR3; the remainder is reconstructed from the germline J gene. The chain carries TRBV20-1 and TRBJ2-5; D possibly corresponds to TRBD1 (6 bases). The CDR3 runs to 15 residues. The germline V gene encodes CDR1 DFQATT and CDR2 SNEGSKA (reference sequence). Trimming removed 6 bases from V and 4 bases from J, with 21 bases in between. The CDR3 region is CSAHKGGVGGETQYF. The part of the CDR3 DNA that was read is TGCAGTGCCCACAAAGGGGGAGTCGGCGGAGAGACC.

On this clone: The DNA ends 3 residues before the CDR3 does, and the rest of the CDR3 is filled in from the germline J gene. The V call is TRBV4-1, the J call TRBJ2-7; 10 bases align to TRBD1. The CDR3 contains 14 residues. V gave up 4 bases and J gave up 3 bases; unmatched junction bases: 3. Germline assignment: CDR1 MGHRA and CDR2 YSYEKL. CDR3 protein: CASSPDRGNYEQYF. The DNA read from the CDR3 is TGCGCCAGCAGCCCGGACAGGGGGAACTACGAG.

The part of the CDR3 DNA that was read is TGTGCCAGTAGTGGTTCTGGTAGCGGGAGGGCGTTATACAATGAG. Amino acid sequence: CASSGSGSGRALYNE. The entire CDR3 is CASSGSGSGRALYNEQFF. The chain couples TRBV19 to TRBJ2-1, with 11 bases matching TRBD2. The read finishes 3 residues shy of the CDR3 end, and the germline J gene is used to complete it. The CDR3 has 18 residues. The ends lost 5 bases at V and 4 bases at J; junction bases unmatched: 13. Germline loops: CDR1 LNHDA, CDR2 SQIVND (reference sequence).

For this clone: The observed sequence ends 3 residues before the CDR3 terminus, with the missing tail filled in from the germline J gene. The J gene is TRBJ1-1, the V gene TRBV2; the match to TRBD1 covers 10 bases. After removal of 4 bases from V and 1 base from J, the junction contained 6 bases not matched to a gene. This CDR3 comprises 16 residues. The germline V gene encodes CDR1 SNHLY and CDR2 FYNNEI. The CDR3 DNA, read in part, is TGTGCCAGCAGTGGGGACAGGGGAACGGGGAACACTGAA. This sequence encodes CASSGDRGTGNTE. From start to end, the CDR3 is CASSGDRGTGNTEAFF.

A word on this clone: Sequencing ends 3 residues short of the CDR3 end; the germline J gene provides the rest. The rearrangement links TRBV13 to TRBJ2-7, with TRBD2 matching over 12 bases. This CDR3 comprises 15 residues. V lost 3 bases to trimming and J lost 3 bases; unmatched junction nucleotides: 3. CDR1 PRHDT and CDR2 FYEKMQ come from the germline V gene (reference sequence). The DNA read from the CDR3 is TGTGCCAGCAGCTTGCTAGCGGGAGGGTACTACGAG. Translated: CASSLLAGGYYE. The entire CDR3 protein is CASSLLAGGYYEQYF.

As for this clone: The read ends 3 residues shy of where the CDR3 ends; the end is completed using the germline J gene. The rearrangement uses TRBV5-1 and TRBJ2-1, with D maybe TRBD2 (6 bases). Germline V lookup: CDR1 SGHRS, CDR2 YFSETQ. V shed 5 bases and J shed 4 bases, with 13 bases lying between them. This CDR3 is 14 amino acids long. CDR3 bases read: TGCGCCAGCAGAGATGGGGGGTTTTACAATGAG. Its protein is CASRDGGFYNE. The entire CDR3 is CASRDGGFYNEQFF.

Concerning this clone: The CDR3 end is not reached by the read, which stops 3 residues before it; the germline J gene fills it in. This chain connects TRBV11-2 to TRBJ2-7; maybe TRBD1 (6 bases). The CDR3 loop spans 15 amino acids. The V gene lost 0 bases and the J gene lost 5 bases, with 14 bases spanning the gap. Germline CDR1 and CDR2: SGHAT and FQNNGV. The covered CDR3 bases are TGTGCCAGCAGCTTAGAGGGCAGGGGAGTGGACGAG. It is translated as CASSLEGRGVDE. The entire CDR3 reads CASSLEGRGVDEQYF.

To note about this clone: Read coverage stops 3 residues before the CDR3 terminus; the germline J gene supplies the remainder. The chain joins TRBV4-1 to TRBJ2-5; D perhaps matches TRBD1 (5 bases). CDR1 is MGHRA, CDR2 YSYEKL, per germline. V lost 0 bases, J lost 4 bases, and 15 bases lay in between. This CDR3 contains 16 residues. This CDR3 reads CASSQELLGDRETQYF. The sequenced CDR3 bases are TGCGCCAGCAGCCAAGAACTGCTAGGAGACAGAGAGACC.

With regard to this clone: From the germline J gene comes the end of the CDR3, since the read stops 3 residues before it. The gene calls are TRBV5-1 and TRBJ1-4, with 8 bases aligning to TRBD1. Looked up from germline, CDR1 is SGHRS and CDR2 is YFSETQ. V gave up 4 bases and J gave up 4 bases; unmatched junction bases: 3. The CDR3 contains 14 residues. CDR3 region: CASSGTGDNEKLFF. The covered CDR3 bases are TGCGCCAGCAGCGGGACAGGCGATAATGAAAAA. The full variable domain, completed using reference TRBV5-1 and TRBJ1-4, is KAGVTQTPRYLIKTRGQQVTLSCSPISGHRSVSWYQQTPGQGLQFLFEYFSETQRNKGNFPGRFSGRQFSNSRSEMNVSTLELGDSALYLCASSGTGDNEKLFFGSGTQLSVL.

Regarding this clone: The DNA ends 3 residues before the CDR3 does, and the rest of the CDR3 is filled in from the germline J gene. The rearrangement links TRBV5-1 to TRBJ1-1; 12 nucleotides agree with TRBD1. Germline CDR1 reads SGHRS; CDR2 reads YFSETQ. This CDR3 comprises 16 residues. Trimming removed 1 base from V and 4 bases from J; junction bases left unmatched: 5. The chain's CDR3 is CASSLLGTGGFTEAFF. The CDR3 DNA, read in part, is TGCGCCAGCAGCTTGTTAGGGACAGGGGGCTTCACTGAA.